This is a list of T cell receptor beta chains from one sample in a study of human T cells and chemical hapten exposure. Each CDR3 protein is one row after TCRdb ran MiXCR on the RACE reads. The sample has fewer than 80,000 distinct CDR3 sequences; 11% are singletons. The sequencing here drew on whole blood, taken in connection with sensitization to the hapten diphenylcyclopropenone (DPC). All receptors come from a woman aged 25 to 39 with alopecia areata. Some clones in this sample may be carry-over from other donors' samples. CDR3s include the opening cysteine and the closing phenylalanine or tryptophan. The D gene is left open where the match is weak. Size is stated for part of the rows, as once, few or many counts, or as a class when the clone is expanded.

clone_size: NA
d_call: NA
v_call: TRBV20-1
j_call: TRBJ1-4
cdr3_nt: TGCAGTGTTCCGGGACCTTCGGATGAAAAACTGTTTTTT
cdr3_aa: CSVPGPSDEKLFF

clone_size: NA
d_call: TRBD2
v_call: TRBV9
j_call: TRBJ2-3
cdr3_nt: TGTGCCAGCAGCTGGGGGACTAGCGGTAGCACAGATACGCAGTATTTT
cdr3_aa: CASSWGTSGSTDTQYF

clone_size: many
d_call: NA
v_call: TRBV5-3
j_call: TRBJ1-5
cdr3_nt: TGTGCCAGAAGCGGCCCCCCAGGGCCCCAGCATTTT
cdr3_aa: CARSGPPGPQHF

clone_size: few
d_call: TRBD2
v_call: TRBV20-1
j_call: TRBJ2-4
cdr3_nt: TGCAGTGCTAGAGATTACAGAGATTCTCTAGCGGGGGGCATTCAGTACTTC
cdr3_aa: CSARDYRDSLAGGIQYF

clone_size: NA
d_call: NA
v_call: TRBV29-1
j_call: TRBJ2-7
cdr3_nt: TGCAGCGTGGGGACATCCTACGAGCAGTACTTC
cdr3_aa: CSVGTSYEQYF

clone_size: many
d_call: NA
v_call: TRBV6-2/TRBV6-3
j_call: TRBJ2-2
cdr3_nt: TGTGCCAGCAGTTACCCAGGGGGACTCACCGGGGAGCTGTTTTTT
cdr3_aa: CASSYPGGLTGELFF

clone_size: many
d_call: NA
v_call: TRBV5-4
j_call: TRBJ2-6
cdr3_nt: TGTGCCAGCAGCTTGGGGGGGCCTGGGGCCAACGTCCTGACTTTC
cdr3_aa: CASSLGGPGANVLTF

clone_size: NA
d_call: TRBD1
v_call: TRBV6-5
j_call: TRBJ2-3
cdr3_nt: TGTGCCAGCGCAGGGGGCTTAACAGATACGCAGTATTTT
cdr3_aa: CASAGGLTDTQYF

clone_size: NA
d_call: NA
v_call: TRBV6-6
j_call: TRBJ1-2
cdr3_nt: TGTGCCAGCAGACCCACGTGGAGGGACTACACCTTC
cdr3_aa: CASRPTWRDYTF

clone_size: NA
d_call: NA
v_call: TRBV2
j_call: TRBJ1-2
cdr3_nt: TGTGCCAGCAGCGTCAGGATCGGTAACTATGGCTACACCTTC
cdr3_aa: CASSVRIGNYGYTF

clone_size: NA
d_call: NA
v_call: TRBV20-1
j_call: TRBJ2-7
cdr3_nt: TGCAGTGCTGGAGACCATTTAAGCTCCTACGAGCAGTACTTC
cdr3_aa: CSAGDHLSSYEQYF